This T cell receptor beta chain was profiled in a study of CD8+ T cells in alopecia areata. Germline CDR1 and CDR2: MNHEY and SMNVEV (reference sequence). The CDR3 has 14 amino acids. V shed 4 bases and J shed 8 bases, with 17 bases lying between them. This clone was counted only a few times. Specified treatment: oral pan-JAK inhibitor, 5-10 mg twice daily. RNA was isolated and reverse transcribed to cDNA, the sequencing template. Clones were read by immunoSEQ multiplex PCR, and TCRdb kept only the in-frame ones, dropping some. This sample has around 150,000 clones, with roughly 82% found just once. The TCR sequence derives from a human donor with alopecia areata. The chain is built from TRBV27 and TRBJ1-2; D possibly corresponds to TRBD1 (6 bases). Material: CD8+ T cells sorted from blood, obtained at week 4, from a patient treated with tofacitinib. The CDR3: CASSSIQGKDGYTF. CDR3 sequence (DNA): TGTGCCAGCAGTTCAATACAGGGAAAAGACGGCTACACCTTC.